These 28 T cell receptor beta chains were sequenced from one sample in a study of T cell changes during pregnancy in multiple sclerosis. TCRdb keeps only in-frame clones here, not all; method: immunoSEQ multiplex PCR. Of about 22,000 clones in the sample, approximately 89% were seen once. This material consisted of CD4+ T cells from peripheral blood mononuclear cells, taken after pregnancy. These receptors were taken from a female donor in good health, enrolled as a control in a pregnancy study.

V and J are TRBV5-1 and TRBJ1-2; D is possibly TRBD1 (6 bases). The CDR3 is made up of 14 amino acids. CDR1 and CDR2 from the germline V gene are SGHRS and YFSETQ. Trimming removed 0 bases from V and 4 bases from J, with 10 bases in between. The CDR3 nucleotides read TGCGCCAGCAGCTTGGGTGTAGGGGGCTATGGCTACACCTTC. It specifies CASSLGVGGYGYTF.

The rearrangement uses TRBV7-8 and TRBJ2-5; 12 nucleotides line up with TRBD2. Germline V lookup: CDR1 SGHVS, CDR2 FQNEAQ. The CDR3 spans 19 residues. Unmatched junction bases numbered 14, after V lost 5 bases and J lost 1 base. The CDR3 loop is CASSPRPITSGGTQETQYF. The DNA of the CDR3 is TGTGCCAGCAGCCCCCGACCTATTACTAGCGGGGGGACCCAAGAGACCCAGTACTTC.

CDR3 coding DNA: TGTGCCAGCTCACCACAAGAGGGAATAACCGACGAAGCTTTCTTT. Its protein product is CASSPQEGITDEAFF. The chain joins TRBV18 to TRBJ1-1; D ambiguous. The CDR3 runs to 15 residues. Germline assignment: CDR1 KGHSH and CDR2 LQKENI. V gave up 1 base and J gave up 8 bases, with 17 bases separating them.

Here the CDR3 reads CASSQGVRGDYGYTF. In DNA, the CDR3 is TGCGCCAGCAGCCAAGGGGTCCGGGGAGACTATGGCTACACCTTC. The chain has TRBV4-1 and TRBJ1-2; no clear D. This CDR3 has 15 amino acids. V lost 1 base to trimming and J lost 3 bases, with 12 bases between them. In germline, CDR1 is MGHRA, CDR2 YSYEKL.

A remark on this clone: A junction end diverges from the germline sequence, so it may reflect a read error. This sequence joins TRBV7-7 and TRBJ2-5; 13 bases line up with TRBD2. CDR1 SSHAT and CDR2 FNYEAQ come from the germline V gene (reference sequence). This CDR3 region has 16 residues. This CDR3 is CASSLTSGRGFETQYF. The CDR3 coding sequence is TGTGCTAGCAGCTTAACTAGCGGGAGGGGATTTGAGACCCAGTACTTC.

This clone was recorded only once. J is TRBJ2-7 and V is TRBV18; a possible D gene is TRBD1 (6 bases). Trimming cost V 6 bases and J 6 bases, with 18 bases left between them. CDR1 and CDR2 (germline): KGHSH, LQKENI. The CDR3 has 14 amino acids. The CDR3 loop reads CASSAGGRGAEQYF. For the CDR3, the DNA is TGTGCCAGCTCTGCAGGTGGCAGGGGTGCCGAGCAGTACTTC. Combining the CDR3 with reference TRBV18 and TRBJ2-7 gives the whole variable domain NAGVMQNPRHLVRRRGQEARLRCSPMKGHSHVYWYRQLPEEGLKFMVYLQKENIIDESGMPKERFSAEFPKEGPSILRIQQVVRGDSAAYFCASSAGGRGAEQYFGPGTRLTVT.

The chain combines TRBV18 with TRBJ1-2; TRBD1 might be the D (6 bases). Germline CDR1 and CDR2: KGHSH and LQKENI. This CDR3 has 16 amino acids. V lost 4 bases and J 2 bases, leaving 17 bases between the germline ends. For the CDR3, the DNA is TGTGCCAGCTCACTTAACCGGTTAGGACAGAACTATGGCTACACCTTC. Protein sequence: CASSLNRLGQNYGYTF. Full variable domain (remainder filled in from reference TRBV18 and TRBJ1-2): NAGVMQNPRHLVRRRGQEARLRCSPMKGHSHVYWYRQLPEEGLKFMVYLQKENIIDESGMPKERFSAEFPKEGPSILRIQQVVRGDSAAYFCASSLNRLGQNYGYTFGSGTRLTVV.

The chain links TRBV9 to TRBJ1-6; TRBD1 is a possible D gene (6 bases). CDR3 size: 15 residues. Deletions cut 5 bases from V and 9 bases from J, with 18 bases between. CDR1 is SGDLS and CDR2 is YYNGEE in the germline V gene. Written as DNA, the CDR3 is TGTGCCAGCAGTCTAAGGGGGGGGGTCGGTTCACCCCTCCACTTT. Amino acids: CASSLRGGVGSPLHF.

The chain carries TRBV18 and TRBJ2-7; 7 bases are shared with TRBD1. CDR3 length equals 13 residues. The ends lost 3 bases at V and 6 bases at J; junction bases unmatched: 5. Germline CDR1 and CDR2: KGHSH and LQKENI. CDR3 DNA: TGTGCCAGCTCACCGGGCTACAGGGGCGAGCAGTACTTC. This gives the protein CASSPGYRGEQYF.

The CDR3 coding sequence is TGCGCCAGCAGCTTGGGACAGGGAGATTCACCCCTCCACTTT. This translates into CASSLGQGDSPLHF. This rearrangement joins TRBV5-1 to TRBJ1-6; TRBD1 matches 7 bases. From germline, CDR1 is SGHRS and CDR2 YFSETQ. The CDR3 is 14 amino acids. The V segment lost 0 bases and the J segment 8 bases; nucleotides outside the gene matches: 2.

This chain uses TRBV2 with TRBJ2-7, with 9 bases aligning to TRBD1. With 10 bases clipped from V and 5 bases from J, the junction kept 9 bases outside the gene matches. There are 13 residues in the CDR3. Per germline, CDR1 SNHLY and CDR2 FYNNEI. The CDR3 loop reads CANARDRANEQYF. DNA of the CDR3: TGTGCCAACGCGAGGGACAGGGCGAACGAGCAGTACTTC.

Here the CDR3 reads CASSAIGDFMNTEAFF. CDR3 nucleotide sequence: TGTGCCAGCTCAGCCATCGGGGACTTCATGAACACTGAAGCTTTCTTT. The chain recombines TRBV18 with TRBJ1-1; D might be TRBD1 (5 bases). CDR1 and CDR2 (germline): KGHSH, LQKENI. The length of the CDR3 is 16 residues. Trimming removed 5 bases from V and 0 bases from J, with 16 bases in between.

The J gene is TRBJ1-1, the V gene TRBV5-1; D gene ambiguous. The CDR3 runs to 14 residues. Trimming took 3 bases from V and 0 from J, leaving 9 bases between them. Germline CDR1 reads SGHRS; CDR2 reads YFSETQ. The CDR3 nucleotides read TGCGCCAGCAGCTATGAAGCACTGAACACTGAAGCTTTCTTT. This codes for CASSYEALNTEAFF. Combining the CDR3 with reference TRBV5-1 and TRBJ1-1 gives the whole variable domain KAGVTQTPRYLIKTRGQQVTLSCSPISGHRSVSWYQQTPGQGLQFLFEYFSETQRNKGNFPGRFSGRQFSNSRSEMNVSTLELGDSALYLCASSYEALNTEAFFGQGTRLTVV.

This clone was recorded once. V gene TRBV18 combines with J gene TRBJ2-2; D uncertain. CDR1 and CDR2 from the germline V gene are KGHSH and LQKENI. The V and J ends lost 6 bases and 1 base respectively, with 12 bases between them. The CDR3 is 15 residues long. CDR3 loop: CASSVTTQNTGELFF. CDR3 nucleotides: TGTGCCAGCTCGGTGACAACCCAGAACACCGGGGAGCTGTTTTTT.

The chain employs TRBV7-2 and TRBJ2-5, with D hard to call. Germline loops: CDR1 SGHTA, CDR2 FQGNSA. V was trimmed by 1 base and J by 0 bases, leaving 3 bases between them. The CDR3 spans 13 residues. Here the CDR3 DNA reads TGTGCCAGCAGCTTAGACTACCAAGAGACCCAGTACTTC. It yields the protein CASSLDYQETQYF.

The V call is TRBV29-1, the J call TRBJ2-7; TRBD1 aligns across 7 bases. This CDR3 contains 14 residues. V lost 5 bases and J lost 2; bases outside the gene matches: 9. CDR1 SQVTM and CDR2 ANQGSEA come from the germline V gene. For the CDR3, the DNA is TGCAGCGTTTTCTCCGGGACAGTGACCTACGAGCAGTACTTC. Its translation is CSVFSGTVTYEQYF.

The rearrangement joins TRBV5-1 to TRBJ1-2; 10 nucleotides match TRBD1. There are 14 residues in the CDR3. V lost 1 base and J lost 12; bases outside the gene matches: 9. CDR1 and CDR2 (germline): SGHRS, YFSETQ. The CDR3 DNA follows: TGCGCCAGCAGCTTGACCGGGACAGGGGCTGCCGACACCTTC. Translating it yields CASSLTGTGAADTF.

The chain has TRBV19 and TRBJ1-4, with D unresolved. The ends were cut back, 1 base at V and 7 bases at J, with 13 bases in the middle. The germline V gene has CDR1 LNHDA and CDR2 SQIVND (reference sequence). This CDR3 comprises 15 residues. The DNA for the CDR3 is TGTGCCAGTAGTATAGGGGTACGTCGGAGTGAAAAACTGTTTTTT. Its protein is CASSIGVRRSEKLFF.

The chain has TRBV19 and TRBJ2-3; tentative D call: TRBD2 (5 bases). The CDR3 is 17 residues long. The germline CDR1 and CDR2 sequences are LNHDA and SQIVND (reference sequence). V gave up 5 bases and J gave up 2 bases, with 20 bases separating them. The DNA for the CDR3 is TGTGCCAGTAGTCCGCGAATGCGGGCATATGACACAGATACGCAGTATTTT. It codes for CASSPRMRAYDTDTQYF. The variable domain in full, with the rest retrieved from reference TRBV19 and TRBJ2-3, is DGGITQSPKYLFRKEGQNVTLSCEQNLNHDAMYWYRQDPGQGLRLIYYSQIVNDFQKGDIAEGYSVSREKKESFPLTVTSAQKNPTAFYLCASSPRMRAYDTDTQYFGPGTRLTVL.

This clone was observed a handful of times. This chain uses TRBV7-9 with TRBJ2-3, with D possibly matching TRBD2 (5 bases). CDR3 length: 13 residues. V was cut by 1 base and J by 5 bases, with 7 bases left in between. Germline V lookup: CDR1 SEHNR, CDR2 FQNEAQ (reference sequence). DNA of the CDR3: TGTGCCAGCAGCTTAGGAGGGATAGATACGCAGTATTTT. It yields the protein CASSLGGIDTQYF.

V usage is TRBV30 and J usage is TRBJ1-6; 9 nucleotides match TRBD1. Trimming removed 3 bases from V and 7 bases from J; junction bases left unmatched: 7. The CDR3 has 15 residues. Germline V gene sequence: CDR1 GTSNPN, CDR2 SVGIG (reference sequence). The CDR3 coding sequence is TGTGCCTGGAGGCCTCCGGGACAGGGAAATTCACCCCTCCACTTT. This translates into CAWRPPGQGNSPLHF.

Here the CDR3 DNA reads TGTGCCAGCAGTCAAAGGACGGGATTCAATCAGCCCCAGCATTTT. Its translation is CASSQRTGFNQPQHF. J is TRBJ1-5 and V is TRBV27; no firm D call. The CDR3 has 15 amino acids. CDR1 is MNHEY and CDR2 is SMNVEV in the germline V gene (reference sequence). Trimming removed 5 bases at V and 3 bases at J, with 14 bases between.

The chain uses TRBV7-3 and TRBJ2-3, with 9 bases lining up with TRBD2. The CDR3 runs 15 residues. Germline-derived CDR1 and CDR2 are SGHTA and FQGTGA. Trimming at V came to 1 base and at J to 3 bases, leaving 2 bases not matched to a gene. CDR3 sequence: CASSLSSGRTDTQYF. CDR3 in DNA: TGTGCCAGCAGCTTAAGTAGCGGGAGAACAGATACGCAGTATTTT. Together with reference TRBV7-3 and TRBJ2-3, the CDR3 gives the full variable domain: GAGVSQTPSNKVTEKGKYVELRCDPISGHTALYWYRQSLGQGPEFLIYFQGTGAADDSGLPNDRFFAVRPEGSVSTLKIQRTERGDSAVYLCASSLSSGRTDTQYFGPGTRLTVL.

The rearrangement joins TRBV11-3 to TRBJ1-3; no definite D call. Looked up from germline, CDR1 is SGHNT and CDR2 is YENEEA. V lost 2 bases to trimming and J lost 2 bases, with 10 bases between them. The CDR3 is 15 residues long. This CDR3 is CASSLYGGTGNTIYF. DNA for the CDR3: TGTGCCAGCAGCTTATACGGAGGAACTGGAAACACCATATATTTT.

The rearrangement joins TRBV7-8 to TRBJ2-1, with TRBD2 matching over 7 bases. V lost 2 bases, J lost 4 bases, and 8 bases stayed unmatched. The V gene's germline CDR1 is SGHVS and CDR2 FQNEAQ. This CDR3 spans 16 amino acids. This CDR3 is CASSLRASGTYNEQFF. In DNA, the CDR3 is TGTGCCAGCAGCTTAAGGGCTAGCGGAACTTACAATGAGCAGTTCTTC. Filled out from reference TRBV7-8 and TRBJ2-1, the complete variable domain reads GAGVSQSPRYKVAKRGQDVALRCDPISGHVSLFWYQQALGQGPEFLTYFQNEAQLDKSGLPSDRFFAERPEGSVSTLKIQRTQQEDSAVYLCASSLRASGTYNEQFFGPGTRLTVL.

CDR3 nucleotide sequence: TGTGCCAGCAGTTTATCTGGAGGGTCCGACTCTGGAAACACCATATATTTT. Protein: CASSLSGGSDSGNTIYF. The J gene is TRBJ1-3, the V gene TRBV28; D is ambiguous. Trimming took off 1 base at V and 0 bases at J, with 13 bases between the two ends. CDR1 is MDHEN, CDR2 SYDVKM, per germline. This CDR3 comprises 17 residues.

The chain recombines TRBV6-5 with TRBJ2-5; a possible D gene is TRBD2 (6 bases). The V end was cut by 6 bases, the J end by 5 bases, with 10 bases between. The germline V gene encodes CDR1 MNHEY and CDR2 SVGAGI. The CDR3 sequence is 12 residues long. CDR3 coding DNA: TGTGCCAGCAGCCACGCGGGGGAGACCCAGTACTTC. It encodes CASSHAGETQYF.

The CDR3 DNA reads as TGTGCCAGCTCACCAGGTCTTCCGGGGAGCTCAACCTACGAGCAGTACTTC. Its protein is CASSPGLPGSSTYEQYF. V gene TRBV18 combines with J gene TRBJ2-7; TRBD2 might be the D (5 bases). The V end lost 2 bases, the J end lost 2 bases, and 19 bases lay between the germline ends. The CDR3 covers 17 residues. Germline CDR1 reads KGHSH; CDR2 reads LQKENI.